The sequence of this T cell receptor (beta chain) was determined in a study of T-cell memory formation after mild COVID-19. Trimming took 4 bases from V and 0 from J; bases not matched to a gene: 7. This CDR3 has 15 amino acids. Germline assignment: CDR1 SGHRS and CDR2 YFSETQ. Constant-segment primers and 5'RACE yielded cDNA libraries for TCR alpha and TCR beta, each carrying sample barcodes and UMIs. MiXCR, run by TCRdb on the 5' RACE reads, gives a single entry per CDR3 protein. Seen here are hundreds of thousands of distinct CDR3 sequences, about 20% observed once, and the top ten hold 8.4%. This TCR came from an adult woman who had mild COVID-19 (a few samples of this study predate the infection). Cell type and time point are not known. Sequenced: PBMCs or a T cell subset sorted from them (not recorded which). The chain recombines TRBV5-1 with TRBJ2-7; 7 nucleotides align to TRBD1. CDR3 sequence: CASSASGTASYEQYF. The CDR3 DNA reads as TGCGCCAGCAGCGCCTCCGGGACAGCCTCCTACGAGCAGTACTTC.